Below, one T cell receptor (beta chain) is given with its context. The CDR3 sequence is 15 residues long. Losses at the gene ends were 4 bases for V and 3 bases for J; bases not matched to a gene: 7. Germline CDR1 and CDR2: SEHNR and FQNEAQ (reference sequence). Per the authors' pipeline: By means of reference gene primer amplification, nucleated cell counts were estimated. Assay used: immunoSEQ multiplex PCR; TCRdb lists only in-frame clones, some missing. V and J calls and clone size follow that table, whereas D and trimming were derived from the DNA. The sample lists roughly 290,000 clones, around 87% occurring once. The sample originates from a study of blood T cell repertoires in COVID-19. Study-level background: Sites across the United States, Italy and Spain contributed samples from acute and convalescent COVID-19.

Sequencing was performed on peripheral blood. This chain connects TRBV7-9 to TRBJ2-7, with 9 bases lining up with TRBD2. This sequence originates from a woman aged 25 to 39 who had recovered from COVID-19. In DNA, the CDR3 is TGTGCCAGCAGCTCCCTCGGGACTAGCCACTACGAGCAGTACTTC. Amino acids: CASSSLGTSHYEQYF.